This T cell receptor beta chain was retrieved from a study of shared clonotypes between healthy human individuals. Study information: Each donor contributed plates that comprised three CD4 naive, three CD4 memory, two CD8 naive and one CD8 memory.

CDR3 length equals 14 residues. V lost 3 bases to trimming and J lost 5 bases, with 13 bases between them. In germline, CDR1 is MNHEY, CDR2 SMNVEV (reference sequence). All the donors were Caucasian adults who lived in Nashville, Tennessee. As to this clone: The sample carries other DNA sequences with the same CDR3.

An assay was performed, and its level was deep. The material for each subset, its genomic DNA, was split evenly across several immunoSEQ plates. Method: immunoSEQ multiplex PCR; TCRdb's copy keeps in-frame clones and lacks some. The sample shows millions of clones, just over 90% of them seen only once. The rearrangement links TRBV27 to TRBJ1-2; TRBD1 is a possible D gene (5 bases). The source material was naive CD4+ T cells sorted from blood. Regarding subset: CD45RA+ positively selected. The TCR was taken from a man between 18 and 29 years old in good health. CDR3 DNA sequence: TGTGCCAGCAGTTTGAGGGGAGCGGGATATGGCTACACCTTC. Amino acid sequence: CASSLRGAGYGYTF.